Each of the 19 T cell receptor beta chains below was sequenced from the same sample in a study of T cells after posttransplantation cyclophosphamide. Libraries were prepared by immunoSEQ multiplex PCR; TCRdb keeps only in-frame clonotypes and omits some of them. Counted here are about 5,900 clones, 82% occurring once; the ten biggest clones make up around 3.2%. Busulfan-fludarabine conditioning, marrow transplant, and cyclophosphamide on days +3 and +4 were administered. The input for sequencing was CD4+ T cells sorted from blood, taken about 350 days after allogeneic stem cell transplant with posttransplant cyclophosphamide. The receptors were gathered from a male patient aged 50 to 59 who received an allogeneic stem cell transplant from a related donor and was CMV-positive. A share of the T cells may be of graft donor origin.

The chain recombines TRBV7-9 with TRBJ1-1; possibly TRBD1 for D (5 bases). This CDR3 region has 14 residues. Germline V CDR1 and CDR2: SEHNR, FQNEAQ (reference sequence). V shed 1 base and J shed 7 bases, with 13 bases lying between them. CDR3 DNA sequence: TGTGCCAGCAGCTTAGGGGGCCTGATCGGTGAAGCTTTCTTT. Protein sequence: CASSLGGLIGEAFF. Full variable domain (rest looked up from reference TRBV7-9 and TRBJ1-1): DTGVSQNPRHKITKRGQNVTFRCDPISEHNRLYWYRQTLGQGPEFLTYFQNEAQLEKSRLLSDRFSAERPKGSFSTLEIQRTEQGDSAMYLCASSLGGLIGEAFFGQGTRLTVV.

This clone showed up just once. This chain connects TRBV10-3 to TRBJ2-1; D perhaps matches TRBD2 (5 bases). CDR3 length equals 11 residues. Per the germline V gene, CDR1 is ENHRY and CDR2 is SYGVKD. V shed 3 bases and J shed 10 bases, with 7 bases lying between them. The CDR3 coding sequence is TGTGCCATCAGTGACCGGGAAGAGCAGTTCTTC. Protein product: CAISDREEQFF.

The chain is built from TRBV9 and TRBJ2-1; TRBD1 agrees at 12 bases. The V gene end was trimmed by 0 bases and the J gene end by 7 bases; junction bases not matched to a gene: 8. CDR1 is SGDLS, CDR2 YYNGEE, per germline. CDR3 length: 17 amino acids. The CDR3 reads CASSVAVGGQGANEQFF. The CDR3 DNA reads as TGTGCCAGCAGCGTAGCGGTGGGGGGACAGGGGGCGAATGAGCAGTTCTTC.

This rearrangement joins TRBV19 to TRBJ2-4; tentative D call: TRBD2 (5 bases). The V gene lost 6 bases and the J gene lost 3 bases, with 12 bases spanning the gap. The CDR3 consists of 14 residues. Germline CDR1 and CDR2: LNHDA and SQIVND (reference sequence). The CDR3 DNA is TGTGCCAGTAGAGAGGGCCAAGACAAAAACATTCAGTACTTC. Its translation: CASREGQDKNIQYF. The full variable domain, with the rest looked up from reference TRBV19 and TRBJ2-4, is DGGITQSPKYLFRKEGQNVTLSCEQNLNHDAMYWYRQDPGQGLRLIYYSQIVNDFQKGDIAEGYSVSREKKESFPLTVTSAQKNPTAFYLCASREGQDKNIQYFGAGTRLSVL.

The chain has TRBV30 and TRBJ1-3, with D unclear. This CDR3 region has 13 residues. V lost 6 bases and J 0 bases, leaving 9 bases between the germline ends. Germline CDR1 and CDR2: GTSNPN and SVGIG (reference sequence). The CDR3 DNA is TGTGCCTGTTTCCAGTACTCTGGAAACACCATATATTTT. Its protein product is CACFQYSGNTIYF.

This clone has only one observation. J is TRBJ2-1 and V is TRBV11-2, with D perhaps matching TRBD1 (6 bases). From germline, CDR1 is SGHAT and CDR2 FQNNGV. The CDR3 length is 15 residues. V was trimmed by 6 bases and J by 0 bases, leaving 12 bases between them. In DNA form, the CDR3 reads TGTGCCAGCAGGATGGGACAAAGCTCCTACAATGAGCAGTTCTTC. This encodes CASRMGQSSYNEQFF. Variable domain in full (rest from reference TRBV11-2 and TRBJ2-1): EAGVAQSPRYKIIEKRQSVAFWCNPISGHATLYWYQQILGQGPKLLIQFQNNGVVDDSQLPKDRFSAERLKGVDSTLKIQPAKLEDSAVYLCASRMGQSSYNEQFFGPGTRLTVL.

The V and J genes are TRBV18 and TRBJ2-5; possibly TRBD2 for D (5 bases). Germline lookup yields CDR1 KGHSH and CDR2 LQKENI. V dropped 1 base and J dropped 5 bases, with 17 bases sitting between them. CDR3 size: 16 residues. CDR3 DNA sequence: TGTGCCAGCTCACCACTGGGTAGCGCCAGGACGGAGACCCAGTACTTC. This gives the protein CASSPLGSARTETQYF.

The rearrangement joins TRBV9 to TRBJ2-1; D might be TRBD2 (5 bases). With 0 bases removed from V and 6 bases from J, the gap between germline ends came to 7 bases. Germline CDR1 and CDR2: SGDLS and YYNGEE. CDR3 length: 13 amino acids. The CDR3, as DNA: TGTGCCAGCAGCGTAGAGAGCGGCAATGAGCAGTTCTTC. This gives the protein CASSVESGNEQFF.

The rearrangement joins TRBV7-7 to TRBJ2-1; 7 positions agree with TRBD2. The CDR3 consists of 14 residues. The germline V gene has CDR1 SSHAT and CDR2 FNYEAQ (reference sequence). With V trimmed by 0 bases and J by 5 bases, 1 base remained unmatched. The CDR3 nucleotides are TGTGCCAGCAGCTTAGCGGGGAGGGACAATGAGCAGTTCTTC. It is translated as CASSLAGRDNEQFF.

The chain combines TRBV2 with TRBJ2-1; 12 bases fit TRBD2. The germline V gene has CDR1 SNHLY and CDR2 FYNNEI. The CDR3 is 14 residues long. J was trimmed by 3 bases and V by 8 bases; bases with no gene match: 2. The chain's CDR3 is CASLAGGYYNEQFF. The CDR3, as DNA: TGTGCCAGCCTAGCGGGAGGGTACTACAATGAGCAGTTCTTC.

This clone was counted only a few times. This rearrangement joins TRBV7-8 to TRBJ2-1, with D possibly matching TRBD1 (7 bases). CDR3 size: 17 residues. V was cut by 3 bases and J by 7 bases, with 22 bases left in between. Looked up from germline, CDR1 is SGHVS and CDR2 is FQNEAQ. The CDR3 DNA sequence: TGTGCCAGCAGCTTGCGGGGTCCTGGACAGGTTCTTAATGAGCAGTTCTTC. This encodes CASSLRGPGQVLNEQFF. The whole variable domain, filled in from reference TRBV7-8 and TRBJ2-1, reads GAGVSQSPRYKVAKRGQDVALRCDPISGHVSLFWYQQALGQGPEFLTYFQNEAQLDKSGLPSDRFFAERPEGSVSTLKIQRTQQEDSAVYLCASSLRGPGQVLNEQFFGPGTRLTVL.

V usage is TRBV7-9 and J usage is TRBJ1-1; 7 bases fit TRBD1. Unmatched junction bases numbered 4, after V lost 5 bases and J lost 4 bases. CDR3 size: 13 residues. Germline V gene data show CDR1 as SEHNR and CDR2 as FQNEAQ (reference sequence). The CDR3 is CASSRSGGTEAFF. In nucleotides, the CDR3 is TGTGCCAGCAGCAGATCAGGGGGCACTGAAGCTTTCTTT.

The chain recombines TRBV10-1 with TRBJ2-2; 12 bases are a match to TRBD2. V shed 5 bases, J shed 5 bases, and the junction held 3 bases outside the gene matches. The CDR3 extends over 15 amino acids. Germline V gene sequence: CDR1 WNHNN, CDR2 SYGVQD (reference sequence). The DNA of the CDR3 is TGCGCCAGCAGTCCGGGACTAGCGGGTACCGGGGAGCTGTTTTTT. This codes for CASSPGLAGTGELFF.

CDR3 amino acids: CASSLGTANAANTEAFF. Here the CDR3 DNA reads TGTGCCAGCAGCTTAGGGACAGCTAATGCCGCTAACACTGAAGCTTTCTTT. The rearrangement links TRBV7-9 to TRBJ1-1; maybe TRBD1 (6 bases). This CDR3 spans 17 amino acids. Trimming removed 1 base at V and 2 bases at J, with 17 bases between. Germline V gene data show CDR1 as SEHNR and CDR2 as FQNEAQ (reference sequence).

This clone was recorded once. This chain uses TRBV6-6 with TRBJ1-3; 7 bases are a match to TRBD1. The J segment lost 7 bases and the V segment lost 4 bases, leaving 10 bases of the junction unmatched. The CDR3 totals 15 residues. Germline V gene sequence: CDR1 MNHNY, CDR2 SVGAGI (reference sequence). The CDR3 DNA is TGTGCCAGCAGTTCCACAGACAGGGCCCGGAACACCATATATTTT. As protein: CASSSTDRARNTIYF.

The V call is TRBV29-1, the J call TRBJ2-2, with D possibly TRBD1 on 6 matching bases. Germline lookup yields CDR1 SQVTM and CDR2 ANQGSEA. The CDR3 spans 13 residues. Trimming removed 6 bases at V and 4 bases at J, with 12 bases between. The CDR3 is CSVIGQFTGELFF. The CDR3 DNA follows: TGCAGCGTAATAGGACAGTTCACCGGGGAGCTGTTTTTT.

The rearrangement uses TRBV5-6 and TRBJ1-3; D is undetermined. Between the trimmed V and J ends, which lost 1 base and 1 base, there was a span of 12 bases. Germline lookup yields CDR1 SGHDT and CDR2 YYEEEE. The CDR3 consists of 16 residues. The CDR3 DNA follows: TGTGCCAGCAGCTTGCCCGGGTTGGGTTCTGGAAACACCATATATTTT. Translating gives CASSLPGLGSGNTIYF.

The rearrangement links TRBV18 to TRBJ2-5; TRBD2 matches 8 bases. This CDR3 contains 15 residues. With V trimmed by 0 bases and J by 7 bases, 7 bases remained unmatched. CDR1 is KGHSH and CDR2 is LQKENI in the germline V gene. In DNA, the CDR3 is TGTGCCAGCTCACCACCCAGCGGGAGCTTAGGGACCCAGTACTTC. This sequence encodes CASSPPSGSLGTQYF.

The rearrangement links TRBV9 to TRBJ2-3; TRBD2 matches at 10 bases. In germline, CDR1 is SGDLS, CDR2 YYNGEE. This CDR3 comprises 18 residues. The junction had 11 bases not matched to a gene; V was cut back by 3 bases and J by 1 base. The CDR3: CASSAHPASGGRTDTQYF. The CDR3 DNA follows: TGTGCCAGCAGCGCGCACCCCGCTAGCGGGGGCCGCACAGATACGCAGTATTTT.